The rows below give T cell receptor beta chains drawn from one sample of a study of T cells expressing NK-cell markers. TCRdb reprocessed the 5' RACE reads, with one entry per CDR3 protein and no DNA. This sample's table has about 110,000 distinct CDR3 sequences. The sample comprised blood T cells: a sorted CD56 or NKG2C T cell subset, CD4+ or CD8+ T cells, or bulk PBMC T cells (not recorded which). The source is a woman between 18 and 75 years old in good health. Both conserved end residues are part of each CDR3. Each record gives: J gene, V gene, CDR3 protein.

J gene: TRBJ2-1
V gene: TRBV20-1
CDR3 protein: CSARVGTSDNEQFF

J gene: TRBJ2-2
V gene: TRBV13
CDR3 protein: CASPRWGRTGELFF

J gene: TRBJ2-7
V gene: TRBV6-2/TRBV6-3
CDR3 protein: CASTQEEGFYEQYF

J gene: TRBJ1-5
V gene: TRBV9
CDR3 protein: CASSVAPNQPQHF

J gene: TRBJ2-1
V gene: TRBV12-3/TRBV12-4
CDR3 protein: CASSPRQGISNEQFF

J gene: TRBJ1-2
V gene: TRBV7-2
CDR3 protein: CASSSPTGVHGYTF

J gene: TRBJ2-1
V gene: TRBV7-2
CDR3 protein: CASNVELSAYNEQFF

J gene: TRBJ2-5
V gene: TRBV4-3
CDR3 protein: CASSQAGLETQYF

J gene: TRBJ2-3
V gene: TRBV12-3/TRBV12-4
CDR3 protein: CASTPPPGSGPQDTQYF

J gene: TRBJ2-7
V gene: TRBV6-2/TRBV6-3
CDR3 protein: CASSYSFGAYEQYF

J gene: TRBJ1-1
V gene: TRBV5-6
CDR3 protein: CASSPGTAEAFF

J gene: TRBJ2-1
V gene: TRBV6-1
CDR3 protein: CATARDSLYNEQFF

J gene: TRBJ2-4
V gene: TRBV6-2/TRBV6-3
CDR3 protein: CASSLPPTGVLDIQYF

J gene: TRBJ2-7
V gene: TRBV4-1
CDR3 protein: CASSPGTEYEQYF

J gene: TRBJ1-2
V gene: TRBV20-1
CDR3 protein: CSAADRFGGYTF

J gene: TRBJ1-4
V gene: TRBV7-9
CDR3 protein: CASSPELSEKLFF

J gene: TRBJ1-1
V gene: TRBV6-5
CDR3 protein: CASRFTMNTEAFF

J gene: TRBJ2-7
V gene: TRBV12-3/TRBV12-4
CDR3 protein: CASRKGQGHSYEQYF